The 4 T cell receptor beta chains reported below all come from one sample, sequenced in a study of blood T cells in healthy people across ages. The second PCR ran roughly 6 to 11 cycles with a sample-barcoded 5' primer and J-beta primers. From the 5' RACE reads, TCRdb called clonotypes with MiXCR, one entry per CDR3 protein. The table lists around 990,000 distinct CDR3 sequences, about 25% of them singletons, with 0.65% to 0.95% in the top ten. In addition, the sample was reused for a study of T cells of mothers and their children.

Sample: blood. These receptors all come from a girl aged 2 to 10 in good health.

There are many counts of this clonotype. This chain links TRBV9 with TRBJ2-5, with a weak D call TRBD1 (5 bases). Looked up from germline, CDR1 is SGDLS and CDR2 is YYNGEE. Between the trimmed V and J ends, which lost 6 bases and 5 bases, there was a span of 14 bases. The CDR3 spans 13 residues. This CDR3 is CASTSGLEETQYF. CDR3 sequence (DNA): TGTGCCAGCACGTCAGGGTTGGAGGAGACCCAGTACTTC.

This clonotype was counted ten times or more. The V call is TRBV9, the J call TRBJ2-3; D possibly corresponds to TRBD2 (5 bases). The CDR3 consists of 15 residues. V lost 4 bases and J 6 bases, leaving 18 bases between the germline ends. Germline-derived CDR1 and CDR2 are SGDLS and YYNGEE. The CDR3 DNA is TGTGCCAGCAGCCCACTAGATGTGTCTCCCGATACGCAGTATTTT. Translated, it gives CASSPLDVSPDTQYF.

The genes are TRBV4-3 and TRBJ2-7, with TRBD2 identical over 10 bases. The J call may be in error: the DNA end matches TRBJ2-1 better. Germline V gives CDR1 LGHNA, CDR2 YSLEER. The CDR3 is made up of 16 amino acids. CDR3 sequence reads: CASSHDWTSGYNEQFF. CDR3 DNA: TGCGCCAGCAGCCACGACTGGACTAGCGGCTACAATGAGCAGTTCTTC.

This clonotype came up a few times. In nucleotides, the CDR3 is TGTGCCAGCAGCTTAGTGGACAGGGTAAACACCGGGGAGCTGTTTTTT. Translating gives CASSLVDRVNTGELFF. V and J are TRBV7-6 and TRBJ2-2, with 8 positions matching TRBD1. Germline V gives CDR1 SGHVS, CDR2 FNYEAQ. V was pared by 1 base and J by 2 bases, with 3 bases of the junction left unmatched. The CDR3 has 16 amino acids.